This TCR beta chain was obtained from a study of glioma-infiltrating T cells after dendritic cell vaccination. General study results and limits: The cohort had few patients with full blood and tumor sets.

A word on this clone: The target antigen is unknown.

Libraries were prepared by immunoSEQ multiplex PCR; TCRdb keeps only in-frame clonotypes and omits some of them. The sample lists about 76,000 clones, 80% to 90% seen once, with 2% to 2.5% in the top ten. As to time point: after dendritic cell vaccination, including at tumor progression/relapse. The germline gives CDR1 SGHTA, CDR2 FQGNSA. This CDR3 has 17 amino acids. Trimming took 8 bases from V and 4 from J, leaving 26 bases between them. Sequenced here: blood, sampled after dendritic cell vaccination. This receptor was taken from a human donor with glioblastoma. The chain is built from TRBV7-2 and TRBJ1-2, with no clear D. The CDR3 bases are TGTGCCAGCTCCCCTGCGTCGGAGGCCTCCTTTATCTATGGCTACACCTTC. Translated: CASSPASEASFIYGYTF.